The 9 T cell receptor beta chains below all came from one sample that was sequenced in a study of T cells in Graves' hyperthyroidism and ophthalmopathy. TCR beta CDR3 regions were amplified from RNA. TCR CDR3 underwent first-round RT-PCR with the HTBI primer set. From the multiplex PCR reads, TCRdb called clonotypes with MiXCR, one entry per CDR3 protein. The table has hundreds of thousands of distinct CDR3 sequences, around 20% seen once. The specimen sequenced was blood. The receptors were gathered from a man in his thirties or forties with Graves' ophthalmopathy.

This clonotype was picked up many times. The chain has TRBV7-2 and TRBJ2-3; D gene ambiguous. V shed 6 bases and J shed 2 bases, with 3 bases lying between them. There are 11 residues in the CDR3. Germline CDR1 reads SGHTA; CDR2 reads FQGNSA. CDR3 amino acids: CASRSTDTQYF. For the CDR3, the DNA is TGTGCCAGCAGATCCACAGATACGCAGTATTTT.

A few counts support this clonotype. The genes are TRBV27 and TRBJ2-2, with D possibly matching TRBD1 (5 bases). The ends were cut back, 6 bases at V and 1 base at J, with 9 bases in the middle. This CDR3 region has 14 residues. The germline CDR1 and CDR2 sequences are MNHEY and SMNVEV (reference sequence). The CDR3 DNA follows: TGTGCCAGCAGACTTGACAGGAACACCGGGGAGCTGTTTTTT. This encodes CASRLDRNTGELFF.

A few counts support this clonotype. The CDR3 here is CASSSELGQPQHF. CDR3 nucleotides: TGTGCCAGTAGTTCCGAGCTGGGCCAGCCCCAGCATTTT. V and J are TRBV19 and TRBJ1-5; no firm D call. The CDR3 contains 13 residues. Trimming took off 5 bases at V and 7 bases at J, with 12 bases between the two ends. Germline V gives CDR1 LNHDA, CDR2 SQIVND (reference sequence).

This clonotype appeared a few times. V usage is TRBV10-3 and J usage is TRBJ2-7; 10 bases are a match to TRBD1. The CDR3 consists of 13 residues. V was clipped by 10 bases and J by 3 bases; unmatched bases: 6. Germline loops: CDR1 ENHRY, CDR2 SYGVKD. In DNA, the CDR3 is TGTGCCACCACGACAGGGGGCAACTACGAGCAGTACTTC. Translating gives CATTTGGNYEQYF.

This chain connects TRBV28 to TRBJ2-3; TRBD2 aligns across 12 bases. Germline CDR1 MDHEN, CDR2 SYDVKM. This CDR3 has 17 amino acids. V was clipped by 4 bases and J by 2 bases; unmatched bases: 7. This CDR3 is CASSWGLAGGYTDTQYF. The CDR3 DNA follows: TGTGCCAGCAGTTGGGGCCTAGCGGGAGGGTACACAGATACGCAGTATTTT. Full variable domain (remainder filled in from reference TRBV28 and TRBJ2-3): DVKVTQSSRYLVKRTGEKVFLECVQDMDHENMFWYRQDPGLGLRLIYFSYDVKMKEKGDIPEGYSVSREKKERFSLILESASTNQTSMYLCASSWGLAGGYTDTQYFGPGTRLTVL.

The CDR3 spells CASSYLAGSYEQYF. For the CDR3, the DNA is TGTGCCAGCAGTTACCTAGCCGGTTCCTACGAGCAGTACTTC. The chain couples TRBV6-2 or TRBV6-3 to TRBJ2-7, with D possibly TRBD2 on 5 matching bases. CDR1 MNHEY and CDR2 SVGEGT come from the germline V gene. This CDR3 is built from 14 residues. The V and J ends lost 2 bases and 1 base respectively, with 9 bases between them.

Ten or more counts support this clonotype. J is TRBJ2-7 and V is TRBV7-2; D call uncertain. CDR1 and CDR2 from the germline V gene are SGHTA and FQGNSA. This CDR3 has 15 residues. V was pared by 1 base and J by 6 bases, with 16 bases between. CDR3 protein: CASSLETAAALEQYF. CDR3 nucleotides: TGTGCCAGCAGCTTAGAAACCGCCGCGGCCCTCGAGCAGTACTTC.

This clonotype was seen repeatedly, ten times or more. The chain carries TRBV6-1 and TRBJ2-7; no reliable D call. V dropped 5 bases and J dropped 2 bases, with 7 bases sitting between them. CDR1 MNHNS and CDR2 SASEGT come from the germline V gene. There are 12 residues in the CDR3. CDR3 nucleotide sequence: TGTGCCAGCAGTCGAGACGCCTACGAGCAGTACTTC. It is translated as CASSRDAYEQYF.

The rearrangement uses TRBV20-1 and TRBJ2-1, with 13 bases identical to TRBD2. Germline CDR1 DFQATT, CDR2 SNEGSKA (reference sequence). Unmatched junction bases numbered 9, after V lost 5 bases and J lost 2 bases. The CDR3 has 17 residues. In DNA form, the CDR3 reads TGCAGTGCTCCTATCACCGGGACTAGCGGGACCTACAATGAGCAGTTCTTC. It translates to CSAPITGTSGTYNEQFF.